Each of the 3 T cell receptor beta chains below was sequenced from the same sample in a study of shared clonotypes between healthy human individuals. CD45RO-negative, CCR7-selected cells formed the naive CD8 fraction, which excluded terminally differentiated effector memory CD45RA+ cells. The table came from immunoSEQ multiplex PCR; TCRdb's copy has only in-frame clones and leaves some out. The profile shows approximately 840,000 clones, around 96% of them singletons. Material: naive CD8+ T cells sorted from blood. These TCRs come from a young man in good health.

The J gene is TRBJ2-7, the V gene TRBV6-5, with 13 bases matching TRBD2. The CDR3 has 15 residues. Germline loops: CDR1 MNHEY, CDR2 SVGAGI. With V trimmed by 0 bases and J by 6 bases, 2 bases remained unmatched. CDR3 residues: CASSYSTSGRSEQYF. The CDR3 DNA reads TGTGCCAGCAGTTACTCGACTAGCGGGAGGAGCGAGCAGTACTTC.

V gene TRBV28 combines with J gene TRBJ2-3, with 10 bases matching TRBD1. CDR1 and CDR2 (germline): MDHEN, SYDVKM. J gave up 4 bases and V 6 bases, and 7 bases lay outside the gene matches. The CDR3 has 15 residues. The CDR3 region is CASSLGTGAPDTQYF. The CDR3 coding sequence is TGTGCCAGCAGCCTCGGGACAGGGGCCCCAGATACGCAGTATTTT.

The gene calls are TRBV9 and TRBJ1-1; D perhaps matches TRBD1 (5 bases). The germline gives CDR1 SGDLS, CDR2 YYNGEE. Trimming stripped 1 base from V and 5 bases from J, with 15 bases between. The CDR3 contains 15 residues. The CDR3 reads CASSVSGVGHTEAFF. For the CDR3, the DNA is TGTGCCAGCAGCGTATCGGGGGTTGGGCATACTGAAGCTTTCTTT.